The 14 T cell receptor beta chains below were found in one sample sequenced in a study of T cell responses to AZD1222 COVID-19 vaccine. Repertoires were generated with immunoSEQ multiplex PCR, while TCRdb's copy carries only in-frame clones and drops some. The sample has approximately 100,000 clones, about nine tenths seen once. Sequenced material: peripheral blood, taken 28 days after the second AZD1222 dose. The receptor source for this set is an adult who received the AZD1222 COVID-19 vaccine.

The CDR3 coding sequence is TGTGCCAGCAGTTTTAGCCAGGACAATGAGCAGTTCTTC. Translating it yields CASSFSQDNEQFF. This chain connects TRBV12-3 or TRBV12-4 to TRBJ2-1; D is ambiguous. This CDR3 contains 13 residues. Trimming cost V 3 bases and J 5 bases, with 8 bases left between them.

CDR3 amino acids: CASSFGIQETQYF. The CDR3 bases are TGTGCCAGCAGCTTCGGGATACAAGAGACCCAGTACTTC. The V call is TRBV11-2, the J call TRBJ2-5; D perhaps matches TRBD2 (5 bases). The germline gives CDR1 SGHAT, CDR2 FQNNGV. The CDR3 contains 13 residues. Trimming pared 3 bases from V and 2 bases from J, leaving 7 bases between.

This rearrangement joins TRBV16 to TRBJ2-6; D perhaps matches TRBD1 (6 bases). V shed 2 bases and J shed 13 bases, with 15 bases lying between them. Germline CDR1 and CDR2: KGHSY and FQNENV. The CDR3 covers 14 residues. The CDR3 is CASSQVGTKDVLTF. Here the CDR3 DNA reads TGTGCCAGCAGCCAAGTCGGGACAAAAGATGTCCTGACTTTC.

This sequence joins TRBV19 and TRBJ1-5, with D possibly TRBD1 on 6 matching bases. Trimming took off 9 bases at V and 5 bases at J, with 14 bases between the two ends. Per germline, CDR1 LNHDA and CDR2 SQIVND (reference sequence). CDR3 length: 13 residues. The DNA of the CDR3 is TGTGCCAGCCTCTACAGGGCGGATCAGCCCCAGCATTTT. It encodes CASLYRADQPQHF.

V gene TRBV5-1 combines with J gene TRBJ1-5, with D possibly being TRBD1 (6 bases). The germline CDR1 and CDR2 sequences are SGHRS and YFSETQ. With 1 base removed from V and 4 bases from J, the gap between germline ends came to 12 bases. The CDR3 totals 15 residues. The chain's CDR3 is CASSLTGGQNQPQHF. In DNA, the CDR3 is TGCGCCAGCAGCTTGACTGGGGGCCAAAATCAGCCCCAGCATTTT.

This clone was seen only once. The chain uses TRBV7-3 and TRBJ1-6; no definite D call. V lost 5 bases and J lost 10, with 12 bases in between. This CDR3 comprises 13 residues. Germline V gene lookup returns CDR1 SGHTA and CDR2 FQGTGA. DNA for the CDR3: TGTGCCAGCAGCCTATATCTAGACTCACCCCTCCACTTT. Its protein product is CASSLYLDSPLHF.

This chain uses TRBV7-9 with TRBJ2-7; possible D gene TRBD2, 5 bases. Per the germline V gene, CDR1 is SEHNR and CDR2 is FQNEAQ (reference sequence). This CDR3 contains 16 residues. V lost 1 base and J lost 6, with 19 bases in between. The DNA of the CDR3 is TGTGCCAGCAGCTTAGTGGGAGCGGCTACAACCCTCGAGCAGTACTTC. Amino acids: CASSLVGAATTLEQYF.

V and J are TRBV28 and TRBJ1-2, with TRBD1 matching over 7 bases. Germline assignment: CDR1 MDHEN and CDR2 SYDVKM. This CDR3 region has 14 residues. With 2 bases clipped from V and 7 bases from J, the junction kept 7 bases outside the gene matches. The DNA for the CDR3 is TGTGCCAGCAGTTTAAGGGGGCTTCTTCCTGGCTACACCTTC. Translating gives CASSLRGLLPGYTF.

CDR3 protein: CASSNVISAWGWDTQYF. The CDR3 bases are TGTGCCAGTAGTAACGTTATCAGCGCCTGGGGGTGGGATACGCAGTATTTT. This chain connects TRBV19 to TRBJ2-3; either TRBD1 or TRBD2 may fit D (5 bases each). This CDR3 comprises 17 residues. Germline loops: CDR1 LNHDA, CDR2 SQIVND (reference sequence). V lost 4 bases and J 6 bases, leaving 23 bases between the germline ends.

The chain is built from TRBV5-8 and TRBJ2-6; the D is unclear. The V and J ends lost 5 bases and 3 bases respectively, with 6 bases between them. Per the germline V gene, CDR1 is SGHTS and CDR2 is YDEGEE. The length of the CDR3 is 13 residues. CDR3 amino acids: CASRLFGANVLTF. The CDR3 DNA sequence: TGTGCCAGCAGGTTGTTTGGGGCCAACGTCCTGACTTTC. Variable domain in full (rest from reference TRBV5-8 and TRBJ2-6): EAGVTQSPTHLIKTRGQQATLRCSPISGHTSVYWYQQALGLGLQFLLWYDEGEERNRGNFPPRFSGRQFPNYSSELNVNALELEDSALYLCASRLFGANVLTFGAGSRLTVL.

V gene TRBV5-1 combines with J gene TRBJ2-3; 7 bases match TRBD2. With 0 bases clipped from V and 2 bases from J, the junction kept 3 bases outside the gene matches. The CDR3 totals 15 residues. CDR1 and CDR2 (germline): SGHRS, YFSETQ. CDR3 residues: CASSLEAGPTDTQYF. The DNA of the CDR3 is TGCGCCAGCAGCTTGGAAGCGGGACCCACAGATACGCAGTATTTT.

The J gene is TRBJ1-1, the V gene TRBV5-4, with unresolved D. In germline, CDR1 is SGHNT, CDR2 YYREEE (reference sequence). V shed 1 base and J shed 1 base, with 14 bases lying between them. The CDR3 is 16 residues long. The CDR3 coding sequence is TGTGCCAGCAGCTTGAGCAGGTCGCGTTCGAACACTGAAGCTTTCTTT. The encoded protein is CASSLSRSRSNTEAFF.

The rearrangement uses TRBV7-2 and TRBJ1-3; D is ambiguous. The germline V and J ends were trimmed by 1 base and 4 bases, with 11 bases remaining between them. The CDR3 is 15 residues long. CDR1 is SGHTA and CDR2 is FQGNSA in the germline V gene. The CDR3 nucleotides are TGTGCCAGCAGCTTAGAGGAGGGATCCGGAAACACCATATATTTT. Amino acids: CASSLEEGSGNTIYF.

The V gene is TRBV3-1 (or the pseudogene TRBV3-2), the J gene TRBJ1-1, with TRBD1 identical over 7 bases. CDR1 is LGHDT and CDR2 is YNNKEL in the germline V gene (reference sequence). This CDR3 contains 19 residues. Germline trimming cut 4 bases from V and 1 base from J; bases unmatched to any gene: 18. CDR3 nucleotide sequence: TGTGCCAGCAGCCCATACAGGACAGGCCGAGGATCCGGGAACACTGAAGCTTTCTTT. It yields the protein CASSPYRTGRGSGNTEAFF.